These T cell receptor beta chains were read from a single sample in a study of CD8+ T cells in alopecia areata. Sequenced by immunoSEQ multiplex PCR; TCRdb stores in-frame clones only, minus some. The sample lists roughly 230,000 clones; 40% to 45% were seen once. The material was CD4+ T cells sorted from blood, obtained at approximately week 36, from a patient treated with tofacitinib. The source of these receptors is a human donor with alopecia areata. Both conserved end residues are part of each CDR3. A D gene is named only where the DNA matches it firmly. Where a row states a size, it is once, few, many or the class of an expanded clone; other rows omit it.

TRBJ2-5,TRBV14,NA,NA,TGTGCCAGCAGCCATCTACTAGATGGAGAGACCCAGTACTTC,CASSHLLDGETQYF
TRBJ2-7,TRBV28,few,TRBD2,TGTGCCAGCAGCCTGACTAGCGTAACCTACGAGCAGTACTTC,CASSLTSVTYEQYF
TRBJ2-3,TRBV5-1,NA,NA,TGCGCCAGCAGACTCAGCACAGATACGCAGTATTTT,CASRLSTDTQYF
TRBJ1-1,TRBV30,NA,NA,TGTGCCTGGAGCAGGGTGGGGACTGAAGCTTTCTTT,CAWSRVGTEAFF
TRBJ1-5,TRBV23-1,NA,TRBD1,TGCGCCAGCGGAAATTACGCCGGGACAGTTAGCAATCAGCCCCAGCATTTT,CASGNYAGTVSNQPQHF
TRBJ1-1,TRBV9,once,NA,TGTGCCAGCAGCGTAACAGGGACCACTGAAGCTTTCTTT,CASSVTGTTEAFF
TRBJ1-1,TRBV28,NA,NA,TGTGCCAGCAGCTCATTACCTCGGACCGAGATGAACACTGAAGCTTTCTTT,CASSSLPRTEMNTEAFF
TRBJ2-7,TRBV29-1,NA,NA,TGCAGCGTCGGACTCCCCTCCCCCTACGAGCAGTACTTC,CSVGLPSPYEQYF
TRBJ2-1,TRBV5-1,medium-sized,TRBD2,TGCGCCAGCAGCTTATCCCCCCTAGCGGGAGATGGGCAGTTCTTC,CASSLSPLAGDGQFF
TRBJ1-1,TRBV6-1,NA,TRBD1,TGTGCCAGCGGGTGGACAGGGCTGAACACTGAAGCTTTCTTT,CASGWTGLNTEAFF
TRBJ1-5,TRBV7-2,NA,NA,TGTGCCAGCAGCTTTGAAAGGTCCAATCAGCCCCAGCATTTT,CASSFERSNQPQHF
TRBJ2-7,TRBV6-5,NA,TRBD2,TGTGCCAGCAGTTATTTGACTAGCGGGAGGGGCTACGAGCAGTACTTC,CASSYLTSGRGYEQYF
TRBJ1-1,TRBV15,NA,TRBD1,TGTGCCACCAGCAGAGATTTGCACAGGGGCACTGAAGCTTTCTTT,CATSRDLHRGTEAFF
TRBJ2-1,TRBV18,NA,TRBD2,TGTGCCAGCTCAACAGGGACTAGCCCCTACAATGAGCAGTTCTTC,CASSTGTSPYNEQFF
TRBJ2-4,TRBV29-1,NA,NA,TGCAGCGGGGGGGAAAACATTCAGTACTTC,CSGGENIQYF
TRBJ2-3,TRBV7-2,once,NA,TGTGCCAGCAGCTTAGACCCCGTGGCAGATACGCAGTATTTT,CASSLDPVADTQYF
TRBJ2-6,TRBV30,NA,NA,TGTGCCTGGAGTGTCAGTTCTGGGGCCAACGTCCTGACTTTC,CAWSVSSGANVLTF
TRBJ2-5,TRBV30,NA,TRBD1,TGTGCCTGGAGTGGGACAGGGCGGAGGGAGACCCAGTACTTC,CAWSGTGRRETQYF
TRBJ2-1,TRBV15,NA,NA,TGTGCCACCAGCAGGAAAGGTGGAAATGAGCAGTTCTTC,CATSRKGGNEQFF
TRBJ1-1,TRBV6-5,once,TRBD1,TGTGCCAGCTCGAAAAGGACAGGGGGCTATCGAGCTTTCTTT,CASSKRTGGYRAFF